The TCR beta chain described here comes from a study of OX40 agonist ivuxolimab in advanced cancers. Study as a whole: Across the patients, intravenous ivuxolimab was delivered every 2 weeks at 0.01 to 10 mg/kg. Dose-escalation subjects each had hepatocellular carcinoma, melanoma, renal cell or head and neck cancer. General study findings and limits: Low normalized clonal expansion also occurred in some nonresponding patients.

In regard to this clone: As yet, its antigen is unknown.

CDR1 and CDR2 (germline): SGDLS, YYNGEE. The CDR3 is 16 amino acids. With 3 bases removed from V and 4 bases from J, the gap between germline ends came to 16 bases. Clones were sequenced by immunoSEQ multiplex PCR, and TCRdb holds only the in-frame ones, with some missing. The sample shows some 83,000 clones, about 89% of them seen only once. This clonotype was sampled from an adult with an advanced solid tumor such as melanoma, head and neck, liver or kidney cancer. The chain carries TRBV9 and TRBJ1-4, with a weak D call TRBD1 (5 bases). The material sequenced was CD4+ or CD8+ T cells sorted from blood, taken in a trial of the OX40 agonist ivuxolimab. CDR3 region: CASSGKVGTHNEKLFF. The CDR3 DNA follows: TGTGCCAGCAGCGGTAAGGTGGGGACCCATAATGAAAAACTGTTTTTT.